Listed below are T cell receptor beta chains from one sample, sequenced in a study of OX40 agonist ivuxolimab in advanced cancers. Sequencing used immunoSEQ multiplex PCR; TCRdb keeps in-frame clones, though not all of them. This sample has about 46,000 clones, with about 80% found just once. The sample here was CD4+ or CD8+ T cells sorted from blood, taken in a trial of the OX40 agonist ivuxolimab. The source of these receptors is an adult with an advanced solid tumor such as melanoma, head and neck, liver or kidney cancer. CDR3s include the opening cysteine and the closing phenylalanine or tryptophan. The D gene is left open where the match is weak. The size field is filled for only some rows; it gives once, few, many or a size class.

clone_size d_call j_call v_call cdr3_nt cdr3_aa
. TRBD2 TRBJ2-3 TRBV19 TGTGCCAGTAGTGGTAGCGGGGGGACCACAGATACGCAGTATTTT CASSGSGGTTDTQYF
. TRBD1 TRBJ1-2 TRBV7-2 TGTGCCAGCAGCTCCTCCGGGACAGTTGTCTCTAACTATGGCTACACCTTC CASSSSGTVVSNYGYTF
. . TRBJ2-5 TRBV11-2 TGTGCCAGCAGCTTAGACCGAGAGACCCAGTACTTC CASSLDRETQYF
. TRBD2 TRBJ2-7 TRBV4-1 TGCGCCAGCAGCCTAGGGACTAGCGCCTCCTACGAGCAGTACTTC CASSLGTSASYEQYF
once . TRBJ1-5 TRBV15 TGTGCCACCAGCAGGGGGGGTGGTTCGGCGGCTGTGAAGCCCCAGCATTTT CATSRGGGSAAVKPQHF
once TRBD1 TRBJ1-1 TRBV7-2 TGTGCCAGCAGCTACAGGGGAGGCACTGAAGCTTTCTTT CASSYRGGTEAFF
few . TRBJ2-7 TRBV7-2 TGTGCCAGCAGCTTAGCCCCCCCACGAGGGCAGTACTTC CASSLAPPRGQYF
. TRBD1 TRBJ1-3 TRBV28 TGTGCCTCCGGGTACAGGGGAGAAAACACCATATATTTT CASGYRGENTIYF
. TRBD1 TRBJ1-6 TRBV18 TGTGCCAGCTCAGGTCTGGGACAGGGGACATCACCCCTCCACTTT CASSGLGQGTSPLHF
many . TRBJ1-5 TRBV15 TGTGCCACCAGCACAAGGCATCAGCCCCAGCATTTT CATSTRHQPQHF
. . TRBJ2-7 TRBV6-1 TGTGCCAGCAGTCTCTACCTTACGTCGTCCTACGAGCAGTACTTC CASSLYLTSSYEQYF
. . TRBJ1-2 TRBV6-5 TGTGCCAGCAGTTACTCGGGAGGTCGGGGCTATGGCTACACCTTC CASSYSGGRGYGYTF
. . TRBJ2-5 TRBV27 TGTGCCAGCAGTTTCCGAGGGCCCGTGGAGACCCAGTACTTC CASSFRGPVETQYF
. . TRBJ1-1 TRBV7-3 TGTGCCAGCAGCTTAATGCGCAGCACTGAAGCTTTCTTT CASSLMRSTEAFF